The rows below give T cell receptor beta chains drawn from one sample of a study of T-cell reconstitution after alpha-beta-depleted transplantation in children. TCRdb reprocessed the PCR reads with MiXCR, giving one entry per CDR3 protein. The repertoire consists of about 270,000 distinct CDR3 sequences, with more than 9% occurring once and the leading ten covering 9.5% to 13%. The sequencing here drew on PBMCs from the stem cell graft donor, taken from the stem cell graft. The origin of the receptors is a human donor who donated a stem cell graft to a child with SCID. Each CDR3 is given with its conserved first and last residue. The order of the fields is V gene, clone size, J gene, D gene, CDR3 protein, CDR3 DNA. A D gene is named only where the DNA matches it firmly. Clone size is not always given. Where it is, it says once, few, many or a class for expanded clones.

V: TRBV3-1; size: many; J: TRBJ1-6; D: TRBD1; CDR3: CASSLAGGYYSPLHF; DNA: TGTGCCAGCAGCCTAGCAGGGGGCTATTATTCACCCCTCCACTTT
V: TRBV12-3/TRBV12-4; size: many; J: TRBJ1-3; D: NA; CDR3: CASSYSSSGNTIYF; DNA: TGTGCCAGCAGTTACAGCAGCTCTGGAAACACCATATATTTT
V: TRBV24-1; size: NA; J: TRBJ2-3; D: NA; CDR3: CATSDRDNSDTQYF; DNA: TGTGCCACCAGTGATCGGGACAACTCAGATACGCAGTATTTT
V: TRBV14; size: few; J: TRBJ2-7; D: TRBD2; CDR3: CASRQTGSIAGEQYF; DNA: TGTGCCAGCAGACAAACAGGTAGTATAGCGGGCGAGCAGTACTTC
V: TRBV12-5; size: many; J: TRBJ1-6; D: NA; CDR3: CASGLFGARDSPLHF; DNA: TGTGCTAGTGGTTTGTTCGGAGCACGAGATTCACCCCTCCACTTT
V: TRBV5-1; size: many; J: TRBJ2-1; D: TRBD2; CDR3: CASRIGLAGGNNEQFF; DNA: TGCGCCAGCAGGATCGGACTAGCGGGGGGAAACAATGAGCAGTTCTTC
V: TRBV29-1; size: NA; J: TRBJ2-5; D: NA; CDR3: CSVDRADQETQYF; DNA: TGCAGCGTTGACAGGGCGGATCAAGAGACCCAGTACTTC
V: TRBV18; size: few; J: TRBJ1-6; D: TRBD1; CDR3: CASATGVADNSPLHF; DNA: TGTGCCAGCGCCACAGGGGTTGCGGATAATTCACCCCTCCACTTT
V: TRBV28; size: NA; J: TRBJ2-7; D: NA; CDR3: CASSFGPAGAYEQYF; DNA: TGTGCCAGCAGTTTTGGTCCCGCCGGGGCCTACGAGCAGTACTTC
V: TRBV5-1; size: many; J: TRBJ2-3; D: NA; CDR3: CASSLVGENTDTQYF; DNA: TGCGCCAGCAGCTTGGTGGGGGAGAACACAGATACGCAGTATTTT
V: TRBV12-3/TRBV12-4; size: many; J: TRBJ2-4; D: TRBD1; CDR3: CASSLGQGVINIQYF; DNA: TGTGCCAGCAGTTTAGGGCAGGGGGTGATAAACATTCAGTACTTC
V: TRBV5-1; size: NA; J: TRBJ1-1; D: NA; CDR3: CASGHGHGKGLSTEAFF; DNA: TGCGCCAGCGGCCATGGACATGGAAAGGGGCTGAGCACTGAAGCTTTCTTT
V: TRBV2; size: few; J: TRBJ2-1; D: TRBD2; CDR3: CASSEGAGTSGGAYNEQFF; DNA: TGTGCCAGCAGTGAAGGAGCCGGGACTAGCGGGGGGGCCTACAATGAGCAGTTCTTC
V: TRBV4-1; size: NA; J: TRBJ1-6; D: NA; CDR3: CASSQVWGSYNSPLHF; DNA: TGCGCCAGCAGCCAAGTTTGGGGCTCCTATAATTCACCCCTCCACTTT
V: TRBV6-1; size: many; J: TRBJ2-1; D: NA; CDR3: CASSELWDKAYNEQFF; DNA: TGTGCCAGCAGTGAACTTTGGGACAAGGCCTACAATGAGCAGTTCTTC
V: TRBV7-9; size: NA; J: TRBJ2-7; D: NA; CDR3: CASSNPQGNEQYF; DNA: TGTGCCAGCAGCAACCCACAGGGAAACGAGCAGTACTTC
V: TRBV27; size: many; J: TRBJ2-7; D: TRBD2; CDR3: CASSSSGVSYEQYF; DNA: TGTGCCAGCAGTTCTAGCGGGGTCTCCTACGAGCAGTACTTC
V: TRBV7-2; size: NA; J: TRBJ2-1; D: TRBD2; CDR3: CASSLGRLAGEQFF; DNA: TGTGCCAGCAGCTTAGGCAGGCTAGCGGGGGAGCAGTTCTTC
V: TRBV4-1; size: NA; J: TRBJ2-5; D: NA; CDR3: CASSQVGTKETQYF; DNA: TGCGCCAGCAGCCAAGTCGGTACCAAAGAGACCCAGTACTTC
V: TRBV15; size: many; J: TRBJ2-5; D: NA; CDR3: CATSSPVGETQYF; DNA: TGTGCCACCAGCAGTCCGGTAGGCGAGACCCAGTACTTC
V: TRBV19; size: NA; J: TRBJ2-5; D: NA; CDR3: CASSYAGQHGETQYF; DNA: TGTGCCAGTAGTTATGCGGGCCAACATGGAGAGACCCAGTACTTC
V: TRBV7-7; size: many; J: TRBJ2-7; D: TRBD1; CDR3: CASSPSGQGGYYEQYF; DNA: TGTGCTAGCAGCCCTTCCGGACAGGGTGGATACTACGAGCAGTACTTC
V: TRBV4-1; size: NA; J: TRBJ2-1; D: TRBD2; CDR3: CASSHPGLAANNEQFF; DNA: TGCGCCAGCAGCCACCCGGGACTAGCGGCGAACAATGAGCAGTTCTTC
V: TRBV5-1; size: NA; J: TRBJ1-2; D: NA; CDR3: CASSLVGVDYGYTF; DNA: TGCGCCAGCAGCTTGGTTGGGGTTGACTATGGCTACACCTTC
V: TRBV4-2; size: many; J: TRBJ2-7; D: TRBD1; CDR3: CASSQDRTGIYEQYF; DNA: TGTGCCAGCAGCCAAGACAGGACAGGGATCTACGAGCAGTACTTC
V: TRBV2; size: NA; J: TRBJ2-3; D: NA; CDR3: CASSEALQGGTQYF; DNA: TGTGCCAGCAGTGAAGCGCTTCAGGGAGGTACGCAGTATTTT
V: TRBV25-1; size: NA; J: TRBJ2-1; D: TRBD2; CDR3: CASSDRLAGTEQFF; DNA: TGTGCCAGCAGTGACAGACTAGCGGGGACTGAGCAGTTCTTC
V: TRBV11-1; size: NA; J: TRBJ2-1; D: TRBD1; CDR3: CASSANRQGWNEQFF; DNA: TGTGCCAGCAGCGCGAACAGACAGGGGTGGAATGAGCAGTTCTTC